What follows are 10 T cell receptor beta chains derived from one specimen sequenced in a study of T cells after yellow fever vaccination. TCRdb reprocessed the 5' RACE reads via MiXCR and lists one record per CDR3 protein. The sample contains about 630,000 distinct CDR3 sequences, 9% to 15% of which appear only once. The starting material was PBMCs, obtained on the day of the yellow fever booster vaccination. The receptors originated from a man aged 25-45 years who received the YFV17D yellow fever vaccine.

Only a few counts were recorded for this clonotype. CDR3 sequence: CAISGTYEQYF. DNA of the CDR3: TGTGCCATCAGCGGAACCTACGAGCAGTACTTC. This sequence joins TRBV10-3 and TRBJ2-7, with D unresolved. Germline loops: CDR1 ENHRY, CDR2 SYGVKD. The CDR3 runs to 11 residues. The V end lost 6 bases, the J end lost 2 bases, and 5 bases lay between the germline ends.

There are many counts of this clonotype. The chain couples TRBV5-1 to TRBJ2-1, with 8 nucleotides matching TRBD2. V lost 4 bases to trimming and J lost 8 bases; unmatched junction nucleotides: 8. Per the germline V gene, CDR1 is SGHRS and CDR2 is YFSETQ. CDR3 length: 14 residues. The CDR3 nucleotides read TGCGCCAGCAGCCAGGGACTAGTCATGTATGAGCAGTTCTTC. It is translated as CASSQGLVMYEQFF.

This sequence joins TRBV7-2 and TRBJ2-7, with 10 bases identical to TRBD2. J gave up 6 bases and V 3 bases, and 11 bases lay outside the gene matches. Germline assignment: CDR1 SGHTA and CDR2 FQGNSA. CDR3 length: 16 residues. The CDR3 DNA sequence: TGTGCCAGCAGCTTTGGGTTATCTAGCGGGAGACGCGAGCAGTACTTC. Its protein is CASSFGLSSGRREQYF. Supplemented by reference TRBV7-2 and TRBJ2-7, the full variable domain reads GAGVSQSPSNKVTEKGKDVELRCDPISGHTALYWYRQSLGQGLEFLIYFQGNSAPDKSGLPSDRFSAERTGGSVSTLTIQRTQQEDSAVYLCASSFGLSSGRREQYFGPGTRLTVT.

V and J are TRBV28 and TRBJ1-2; perhaps TRBD1 as D (5 bases). The V gene's germline CDR1 is MDHEN and CDR2 SYDVKM. V gave up 5 bases and J gave up 4 bases, with 14 bases separating them. CDR3 length: 14 residues. DNA for the CDR3: TGTGCCAGCAGTAAAAAAACGACAGTCTATGGCTACACCTTC. Protein: CASSKKTTVYGYTF.

This clonotype was seen only a few times. This chain links TRBV18 with TRBJ2-7; 10 nucleotides agree with TRBD1. V lost 3 bases and J lost 7; bases outside the gene matches: 3. CDR1 is KGHSH and CDR2 is LQKENI in the germline V gene. The CDR3 totals 13 residues. This chain's CDR3 is CASSPGTGEEQYF. The CDR3 nucleotides are TGTGCCAGCTCACCGGGGACAGGGGAAGAGCAGTACTTC.

The chain combines TRBV10-2 with TRBJ2-3; 8 bases line up with TRBD1. CDR1 and CDR2 (germline): WSHSY, SAAADI. This CDR3 is 18 amino acids long. J gave up 2 bases and V 10 bases, and 20 bases lay outside the gene matches. The DNA of the CDR3 is TGCGCCATCTCCCTCGGACAGGGCGGAGAGGGGACCACAGATACGCAGTATTTT. The encoded protein is CAISLGQGGEGTTDTQYF.

There are a few counts of this clonotype. The V call is TRBV9, the J call TRBJ2-3; no firm D call. Trimming stripped 2 bases from V and 1 base from J, with 14 bases between. The CDR3 loop spans 16 amino acids. The germline V gene encodes CDR1 SGDLS and CDR2 YYNGEE. CDR3 in DNA: TGTGCCAGCAGCGTGGAATTTGGCCGAGGCACAGATACGCAGTATTTT. It encodes CASSVEFGRGTDTQYF.

CDR3 amino acids: CASSEGQALNTEAFF. In DNA form, the CDR3 reads TGTGCCAGCAGTGAAGGCCAGGCCCTGAACACTGAAGCTTTCTTT. V usage is TRBV25-1 and J usage is TRBJ1-1; D uncertain. Trimming cost V 2 bases and J 0 bases, with 10 bases left between them. CDR3 length: 15 amino acids. Germline CDR1 reads MGHDK; CDR2 reads SYGVNS.

This clonotype was detected ten times or more. V gene TRBV28 combines with J gene TRBJ2-5; D possibly corresponds to TRBD1 (6 bases). V was trimmed by 7 bases and J by 5 bases, leaving 8 bases between them. The CDR3 is 11 residues long. CDR1 and CDR2 (germline): MDHEN, SYDVKM. The CDR3 spells CASIQGETQYF. Here the CDR3 DNA reads TGTGCCAGCATCCAGGGGGAGACCCAGTACTTC.

CDR3 bases: TGTGCCAGCACGTGGGCTAGGGGCGGCATTCAGTACTTC. This encodes CASTWARGGIQYF. This chain connects TRBV21-1 to TRBJ2-4; the table calls TRBD1, which could not be checked here. TRBV21-1 is designated a pseudogene. The CDR3 runs to 13 residues.